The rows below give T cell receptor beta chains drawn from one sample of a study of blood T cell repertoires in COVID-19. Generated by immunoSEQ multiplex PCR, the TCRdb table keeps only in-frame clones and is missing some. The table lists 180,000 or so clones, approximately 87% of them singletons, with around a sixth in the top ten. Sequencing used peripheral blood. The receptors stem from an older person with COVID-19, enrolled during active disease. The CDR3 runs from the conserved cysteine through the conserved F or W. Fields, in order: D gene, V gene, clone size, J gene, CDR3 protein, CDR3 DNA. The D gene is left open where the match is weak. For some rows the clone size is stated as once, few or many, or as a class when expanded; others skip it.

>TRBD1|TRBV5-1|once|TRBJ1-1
CASRRQGDTEAFF
TGCGCCAGCAGAAGACAGGGGGACACTGAAGCTTTCTTT
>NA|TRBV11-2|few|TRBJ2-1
CASSWGVSGNEQFF
TGTGCCAGCAGCTGGGGGGTTTCCGGCAATGAGCAGTTCTTC
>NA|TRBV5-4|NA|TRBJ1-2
CASTRQSANYGYTF
TGTGCCAGCACTCGACAGTCAGCTAACTATGGCTACACCTTC
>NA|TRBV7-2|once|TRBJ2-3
CASSLRRGSSTDTQYF
TGTGCCAGCAGCTTAAGACGGGGATCTAGCACAGATACGCAGTATTTT
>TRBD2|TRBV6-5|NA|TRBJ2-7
CASGLSAGGLYEQYF
TGTGCCAGCGGACTTTCGGCGGGAGGATTATACGAGCAGTACTTC
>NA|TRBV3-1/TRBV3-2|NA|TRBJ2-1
CASSQDHARGARDEQFF
TGTGCCAGCAGCCAAGATCACGCCCGGGGGGCCCGGGATGAGCAGTTCTTC
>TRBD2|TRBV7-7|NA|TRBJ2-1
CASSLIAGSSYNEQFF
TGTGCCAGCAGCCTTATAGCGGGAAGCTCCTACAATGAGCAGTTCTTC
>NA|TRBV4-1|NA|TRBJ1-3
CASSQDSRNRDTIYF
TGCGCCAGCAGCCAAGATAGCCGGAACAGGGACACCATATATTTT
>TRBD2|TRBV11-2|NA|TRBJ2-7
CASSAGTSGYEQYF
TGTGCCAGCAGCGCCGGGACTAGCGGCTACGAGCAGTACTTC
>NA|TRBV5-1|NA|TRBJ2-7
CASSLDRPPSYEQYF
TGCGCCAGCAGCTTGGACAGACCTCCTTCCTACGAGCAGTACTTC
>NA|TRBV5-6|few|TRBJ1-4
CASSLVAGNGRLFF
TGTGCCAGCAGCCTTGTAGCAGGGAATGGACGACTGTTTTTT
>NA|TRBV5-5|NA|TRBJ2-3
CASSLQQGTDTQYF
TGTGCCAGCAGCCTACAACAGGGCACAGATACGCAGTATTTT
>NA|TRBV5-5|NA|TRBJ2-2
CASSLVGLMGTGELFF
TGTGCCAGCAGCTTGGTTGGACTAATGGGCACCGGGGAGCTGTTTTTT
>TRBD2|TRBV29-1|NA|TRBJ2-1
CSVAGGGNEQFF
TGCAGCGTTGCGGGGGGTGGAAATGAGCAGTTCTTC
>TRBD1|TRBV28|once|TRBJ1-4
CASSPGQGPTGLFF
TGTGCCAGCAGTCCTGGACAGGGTCCTACTGGACTGTTTTTT
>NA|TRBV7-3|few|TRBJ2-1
CASSLIRGNEQFF
TGTGCCAGCAGCTTAATAAGAGGGAATGAGCAGTTCTTC
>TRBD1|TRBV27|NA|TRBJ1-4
CASSIRQGTNEKLFF
TGTGCCAGCAGTATACGACAGGGAACTAATGAAAAACTGTTTTTT
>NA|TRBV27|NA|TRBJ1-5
CASSLGGDQPQHF
TGTGCCAGCAGCTTAGGTGGAGATCAGCCCCAGCATTTT
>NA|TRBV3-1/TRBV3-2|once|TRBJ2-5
CASSQSQETQYF
TGTGCCAGCAGCCAGTCACAAGAGACCCAGTACTTC
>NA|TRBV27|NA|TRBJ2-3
CASSLSRANTDTQYF
TGTGCCAGCAGTTTATCTAGAGCAAACACAGATACGCAGTATTTT
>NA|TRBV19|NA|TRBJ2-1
CASSIGVNPHEQFF
TGTGCCAGTAGTATAGGCGTTAACCCCCATGAGCAGTTCTTC
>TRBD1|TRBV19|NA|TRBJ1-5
CASLDLFRTGNVNQPQHF
TGTGCCAGTTTAGATCTTTTCCGGACAGGGAATGTCAATCAGCCCCAGCATTTT
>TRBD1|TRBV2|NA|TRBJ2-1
CASGWTGRDNEQFF
TGTGCCAGCGGTTGGACAGGCCGAGACAATGAGCAGTTCTTC
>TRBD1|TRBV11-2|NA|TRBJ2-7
CASSLEGTGAYEQYF
TGTGCCAGCAGCTTAGAAGGGACAGGGGCCTACGAGCAGTACTTC
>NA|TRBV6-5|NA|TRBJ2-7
CASSYSSRIYEQYF
TGTGCCAGCAGTTACTCGAGCCGCATTTACGAGCAGTACTTC
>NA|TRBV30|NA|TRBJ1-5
CASGAGGGQPQHF
TGTGCCAGCGGGGCAGGCGGAGGACAGCCCCAGCATTTT
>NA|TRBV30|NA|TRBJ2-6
CAWSVGVGANVLTF
TGTGCCTGGAGTGTAGGGGTCGGGGCCAACGTCCTGACTTTC
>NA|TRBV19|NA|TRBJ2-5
CASSMSGRRHGETQYF
TGTGCCAGTAGTATGTCTGGGCGGAGGCACGGGGAGACCCAGTACTTC
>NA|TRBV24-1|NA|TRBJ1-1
CATSEDWQGTEAFF
TGTGCCACCAGTGAAGACTGGCAGGGGACTGAAGCTTTCTTT
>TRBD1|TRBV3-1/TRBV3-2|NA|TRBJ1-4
CASSPRAGGNEKLFF
TGTGCCAGCAGCCCCAGGGCAGGGGGTAATGAAAAACTGTTTTTT
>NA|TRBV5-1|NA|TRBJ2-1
CASSLRGEWNEQFF
TGCGCCAGCAGCCTCAGGGGGGAGTGGAATGAGCAGTTCTTC
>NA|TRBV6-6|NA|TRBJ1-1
CASRLESVAFF
TGTGCCAGCAGGTTAGAAAGCGTAGCTTTCTTT
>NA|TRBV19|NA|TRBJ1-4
CASSIVIAEEKLFF
TGTGCCAGTAGTATCGTGATAGCAGAAGAAAAACTGTTTTTT
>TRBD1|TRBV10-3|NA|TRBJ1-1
CAISESGRGNKPEAFF
TGTGCCATCAGTGAGTCGGGCAGGGGGAATAAACCTGAAGCTTTCTTT
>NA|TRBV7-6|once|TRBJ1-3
CASSLGSGGNTIYF
TGTGCCAGCAGCTTAGGGTCCGGTGGAAACACCATATATTTT
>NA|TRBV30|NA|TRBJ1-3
CAWSALTGQYSGNTIYF
TGTGCCTGGAGTGCCCTAACCGGACAGTACTCTGGAAACACCATATATTTT
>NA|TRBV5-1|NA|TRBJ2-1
CASSMNPQGTYNEQFF
TGCGCCAGCAGCATGAACCCGCAGGGGACCTACAATGAGCAGTTCTTC
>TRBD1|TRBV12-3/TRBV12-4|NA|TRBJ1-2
CASRTGGGYGYTF
TGTGCCAGCAGGACAGGGGGAGGCTATGGCTACACCTTC
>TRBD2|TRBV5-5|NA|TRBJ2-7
CASSSPTSGFGEQYF
TGTGCCAGCAGCTCCCCGACTAGCGGATTTGGAGAGCAGTACTTC
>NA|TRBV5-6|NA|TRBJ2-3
CASSPSGQGSDTQYF
TGTGCCAGCAGCCCCTCAGGGCAGGGGTCAGATACGCAGTATTTT
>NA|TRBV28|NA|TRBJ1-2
CASRMGTGGYYGYTF
TGTGCCAGCAGGATGGGGACGGGGGGCTATTACGGCTACACCTTC
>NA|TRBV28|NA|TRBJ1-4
CASGFGANEKLFF
TGTGCCAGTGGGTTCGGGGCTAATGAAAAACTGTTTTTT
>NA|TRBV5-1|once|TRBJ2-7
CASSLVGVGEQYF
TGCGCCAGCAGCTTGGTGGGCGTGGGCGAGCAGTACTTC
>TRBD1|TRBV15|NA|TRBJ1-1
CATSKGQANTEAFF
TGTGCCACCAGCAAGGGACAGGCGAACACTGAAGCTTTCTTT
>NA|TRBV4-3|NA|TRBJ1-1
CASRLQENTEAFF
TGCGCCAGCAGACTTCAAGAGAACACTGAAGCTTTCTTT
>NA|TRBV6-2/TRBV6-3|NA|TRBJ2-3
CASSYSSNSGKDTQYF
TGTGCCAGCAGTTACTCTTCGAACTCAGGCAAGGATACGCAGTATTTT